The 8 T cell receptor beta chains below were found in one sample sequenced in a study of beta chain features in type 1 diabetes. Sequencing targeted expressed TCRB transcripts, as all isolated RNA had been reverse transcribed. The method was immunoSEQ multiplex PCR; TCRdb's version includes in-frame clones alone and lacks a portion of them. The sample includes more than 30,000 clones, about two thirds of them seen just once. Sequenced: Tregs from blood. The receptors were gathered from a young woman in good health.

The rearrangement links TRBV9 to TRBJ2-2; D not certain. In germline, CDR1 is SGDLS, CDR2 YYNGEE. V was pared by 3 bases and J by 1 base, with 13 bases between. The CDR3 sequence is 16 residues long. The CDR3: CASSARPKLNTGELFF. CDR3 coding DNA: TGTGCCAGCAGCGCTAGACCGAAATTGAACACCGGGGAGCTGTTTTTT. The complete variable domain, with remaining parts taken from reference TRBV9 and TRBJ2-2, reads DSGVTQTPKHLITATGQRVTLRCSPRSGDLSVYWYQQSLDQGLQFLIQYYNGEERAKGNILERFSAQQFPDLHSELNLSSLELGDSALYFCASSARPKLNTGELFFGEGSRLTVL.

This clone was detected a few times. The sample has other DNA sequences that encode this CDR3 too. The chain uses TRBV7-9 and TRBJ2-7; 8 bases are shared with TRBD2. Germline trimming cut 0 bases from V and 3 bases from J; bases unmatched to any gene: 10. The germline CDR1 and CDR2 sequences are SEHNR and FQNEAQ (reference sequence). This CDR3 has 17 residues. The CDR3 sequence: CASSLAGPRTSHYEQYF. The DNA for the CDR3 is TGTGCCAGCAGCTTAGCGGGACCCCGGACTAGCCACTACGAGCAGTACTTC.

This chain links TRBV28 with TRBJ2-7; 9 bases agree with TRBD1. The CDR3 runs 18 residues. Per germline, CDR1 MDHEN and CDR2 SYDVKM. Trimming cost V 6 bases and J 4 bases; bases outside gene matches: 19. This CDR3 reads CASRPVWGAGQGRYEQYF. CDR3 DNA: TGTGCCAGCAGACCGGTGTGGGGGGCCGGACAGGGGAGGTACGAGCAGTACTTC.

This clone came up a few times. Here the CDR3 DNA reads TGTGCCAGTAGTAGGGGACTAGCGGGAGGGAAGGAGACCCAGTACTTC. Translation: CASSRGLAGGKETQYF. This sequence joins TRBV19 and TRBJ2-5; 16 nucleotides align to TRBD2. The ends lost 4 bases at V and 5 bases at J; junction bases unmatched: 4. Germline CDR1 reads LNHDA; CDR2 reads SQIVND (reference sequence). The CDR3 has 16 amino acids.

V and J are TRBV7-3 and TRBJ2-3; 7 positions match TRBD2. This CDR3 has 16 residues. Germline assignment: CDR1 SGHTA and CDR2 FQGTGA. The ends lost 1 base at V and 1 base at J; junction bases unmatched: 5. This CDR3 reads CASSLITAGGTDTQYF. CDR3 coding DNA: TGTGCCAGCAGCTTAATAACCGCGGGGGGCACAGATACGCAGTATTTT.

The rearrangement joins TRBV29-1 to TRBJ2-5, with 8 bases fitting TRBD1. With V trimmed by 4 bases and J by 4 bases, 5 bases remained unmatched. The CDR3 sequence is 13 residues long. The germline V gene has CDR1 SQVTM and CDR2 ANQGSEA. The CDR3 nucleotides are TGCAGCGTTGCAAAGACAGGGGTAGAGACCCAGTACTTC. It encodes CSVAKTGVETQYF.

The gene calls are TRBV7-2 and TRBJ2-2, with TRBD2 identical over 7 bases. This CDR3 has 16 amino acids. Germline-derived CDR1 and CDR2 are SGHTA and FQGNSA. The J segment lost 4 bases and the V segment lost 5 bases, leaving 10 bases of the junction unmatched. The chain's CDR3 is CASSPHPPGGTGELFF. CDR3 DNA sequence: TGTGCCAGCAGCCCCCATCCCCCGGGGGGCACCGGGGAGCTGTTTTTT.

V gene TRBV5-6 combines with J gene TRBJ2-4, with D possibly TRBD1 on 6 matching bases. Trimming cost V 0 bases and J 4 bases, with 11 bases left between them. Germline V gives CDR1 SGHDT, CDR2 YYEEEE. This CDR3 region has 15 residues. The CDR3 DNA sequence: TGTGCCAGCAGCTTGGCCGGGACACTGAAAAACATTCAGTACTTC. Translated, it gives CASSLAGTLKNIQYF.